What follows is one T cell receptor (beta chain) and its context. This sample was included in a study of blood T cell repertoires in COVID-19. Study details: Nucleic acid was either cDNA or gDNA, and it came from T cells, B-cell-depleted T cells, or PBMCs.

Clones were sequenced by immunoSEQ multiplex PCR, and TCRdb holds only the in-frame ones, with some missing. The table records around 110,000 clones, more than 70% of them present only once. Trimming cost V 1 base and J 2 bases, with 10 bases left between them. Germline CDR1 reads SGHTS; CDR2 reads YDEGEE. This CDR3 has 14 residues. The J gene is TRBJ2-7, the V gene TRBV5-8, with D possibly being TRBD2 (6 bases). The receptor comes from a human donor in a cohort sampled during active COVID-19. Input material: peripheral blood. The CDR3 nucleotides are TGTGCCAGCAGCTTGCAGGAGGGCACCTACGAGCAGTACTTC. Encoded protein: CASSLQEGTYEQYF.